These 20 T cell receptor beta chains were sequenced from one sample in a study of blood T cell repertoires in COVID-19 (dated by TCRdb to 2020 to 2021). The method behind the library was the immunoSEQ multiplex PCR assay. Held by TCRdb, this immuneACCESS table contains in-frame sequences only and omits some clones. Under half of the omission traces to an unresolved V gene where checked; the cause of the rest is unknown. Within this sample are about 240,000 clones, with around 85% of them counted one time only. The top ten clones comprise roughly 10% of the sample. The sample comprised peripheral blood. The receptors were sampled from a woman older than 75 with acute or convalescent COVID-19.

This sequence joins TRBV5-1 and TRBJ2-1, with a tentative D call TRBD2 (7 bases). Germline V CDR1 and CDR2: SGHRS, YFSETQ. Trimming removed 0 bases at V and 10 bases at J, with 17 bases between. The CDR3 loop spans 15 amino acids. The CDR3 is CASSLEWGGREEQFF. The DNA for the CDR3 is TGCGCCAGCAGCTTGGAGTGGGGGGGCCGGGAGGAGCAGTTCTTC.

The chain has TRBV5-1 and TRBJ1-4; 12 nucleotides agree with TRBD1. CDR1 is SGHRS, CDR2 YFSETQ, per germline. There are 15 residues in the CDR3. V lost 2 bases and J lost 7; bases outside the gene matches: 3. The CDR3 DNA is TGCGCCAGCAGCTTAGGGGGACAGGGGGCTGAAAAACTGTTTTTT. It is translated as CASSLGGQGAEKLFF.

V gene TRBV5-4 combines with J gene TRBJ2-4, with 7 bases fitting TRBD1. Germline V gene data show CDR1 as SGHNT and CDR2 as YYREEE (reference sequence). After removal of 1 base from V and 1 base from J, the junction contained 5 bases not matched to a gene. This CDR3 region has 16 residues. The CDR3 nucleotides read TGTGCCAGCAGCTTGCAGACAGGGTGGGCCAAAAACATTCAGTACTTC. This encodes CASSLQTGWAKNIQYF.

The V and J genes are TRBV18 and TRBJ1-3; D gene uncertain. This CDR3 is built from 14 residues. Per the germline V gene, CDR1 is KGHSH and CDR2 is LQKENI. V was cut by 0 bases and J by 7 bases, with 10 bases left in between. The CDR3 DNA reads TGTGCCAGCTCACCACCTAGCAGAGCCAACACCATATATTTT. The encoded protein is CASSPPSRANTIYF.

The chain joins TRBV28 to TRBJ1-6; D is undetermined. The germline V gene has CDR1 MDHEN and CDR2 SYDVKM. The length of the CDR3 is 14 residues. Trimming removed 3 bases from V and 4 bases from J, with 7 bases in between. For the CDR3, the DNA is TGTGCCAGCAGTTTTCCGCAGTATAATTCACCCCTCCACTTT. This translates into CASSFPQYNSPLHF.

The rearrangement links TRBV7-3 to TRBJ2-6; D remains unclear. V was pared by 4 bases and J by 0 bases, with 10 bases between. The germline CDR1 and CDR2 sequences are SGHTA and FQGTGA. This CDR3 is built from 16 residues. The CDR3 DNA is TGTGCCAGCAGCTCCCTGGGCCTCTCTGGGGCCAACGTCCTGACTTTC. The encoded protein is CASSSLGLSGANVLTF.

CDR3 bases: TGTGCCAGCTCGCGGGGCGGGACAGGACAGTACGAGCAGTACTTC. It specifies CASSRGGTGQYEQYF. The J gene is TRBJ2-7, the V gene TRBV2; 8 positions agree with TRBD1. The CDR3 is 15 amino acids. V was pared by 8 bases and J by 4 bases, with 13 bases of the junction left unmatched. Germline CDR1 and CDR2: SNHLY and FYNNEI.

This chain connects TRBV5-1 to TRBJ1-2; possible D gene TRBD1, 6 bases. Germline V lookup: CDR1 SGHRS, CDR2 YFSETQ. CDR3 length: 14 amino acids. Trimming took off 4 bases at V and 7 bases at J, with 17 bases between the two ends. The CDR3 loop is CASSPGHNQGGYTF. CDR3 bases: TGCGCCAGCAGCCCGGGACATAATCAGGGTGGCTACACCTTC.

CDR3: CASSLGGPDTEAFF. The CDR3 DNA reads TGTGCCAGCAGCTTGGGGGGGCCGGACACTGAAGCTTTCTTT. J is TRBJ1-1 and V is TRBV5-5; D is possibly TRBD1 (6 bases). The CDR3 is 14 residues long. Germline-derived CDR1 and CDR2 are SGHKS and YYEKEE (reference sequence). Trimming took 0 bases from V and 3 from J, leaving 9 bases between them.

The chain joins TRBV28 to TRBJ1-4; D gene unclear. Trimming stripped 3 bases from V and 4 bases from J, with 9 bases between. Germline V gene sequence: CDR1 MDHEN, CDR2 SYDVKM. The CDR3 is made up of 14 amino acids. CDR3 amino acids: CASSLRHFNEKLFF. The CDR3 nucleotides are TGTGCCAGCAGTTTGCGGCATTTTAATGAAAAACTGTTTTTT. Looking up the rest from reference TRBV28 and TRBJ1-4 gives the full variable domain: DVKVTQSSRYLVKRTGEKVFLECVQDMDHENMFWYRQDPGLGLRLIYFSYDVKMKEKGDIPEGYSVSREKKERFSLILESASTNQTSMYLCASSLRHFNEKLFFGSGTQLSVL.

The chain uses TRBV10-3 and TRBJ2-3, with TRBD2 matching 10 bases. V lost 5 bases and J lost 6; bases outside the gene matches: 8. CDR3 size: 15 residues. CDR1 ENHRY and CDR2 SYGVKD come from the germline V gene. CDR3 in amino acids: CAISSLAGVGDTQYF. In nucleotides, the CDR3 is TGTGCCATCAGTTCCCTAGCGGGGGTGGGGGATACGCAGTATTTT.

This clone has a single count. The chain combines TRBV5-4 with TRBJ2-7; D remains ambiguous. The germline V and J ends were trimmed by 7 bases and 0 bases, with 8 bases remaining between them. The CDR3 runs 12 residues. Per the germline V gene, CDR1 is SGHNT and CDR2 is YYREEE (reference sequence). The CDR3 nucleotides read TGTGCCAGCGGGCAGGACTCCTACGAGCAGTACTTC. This codes for CASGQDSYEQYF.

This chain uses TRBV24-1 with TRBJ1-1; perhaps TRBD1 as D (6 bases). V was pared by 0 bases and J by 2 bases, with 12 bases between. Germline values: CDR1 KGHDR, CDR2 SFDVKD. The CDR3 is 16 amino acids. CDR3 sequence (DNA): TGTGCCACCAGTGATTTGAAGGGACACCCTAACACTGAAGCTTTCTTT. Encoded protein: CATSDLKGHPNTEAFF.

The gene calls are TRBV27 and TRBJ2-6, with 10 nucleotides matching TRBD1. CDR3 size: 17 residues. CDR1 MNHEY and CDR2 SMNVEV come from the germline V gene (reference sequence). V shed 2 bases, J shed 3 bases, and the junction held 4 bases outside the gene matches. CDR3 sequence (DNA): TGTGCCAGCAGTTTAGCCGGGACAGGGGTTGGGGCCAACGTCCTGACTTTC. This codes for CASSLAGTGVGANVLTF.

V and J are TRBV28 and TRBJ2-7; TRBD1 agrees at 9 bases. CDR1 MDHEN and CDR2 SYDVKM come from the germline V gene. CDR3 length equals 13 residues. V gave up 10 bases and J gave up 6 bases; unmatched junction bases: 10. The CDR3 loop reads CAILDRGKREQYF. The CDR3 bases are TGTGCCATCTTGGACAGGGGAAAACGCGAGCAGTACTTC.

The chain employs TRBV5-4 and TRBJ2-2, with D possibly being TRBD2 (7 bases). V was cut by 6 bases and J by 6 bases, with 18 bases left in between. The CDR3 totals 15 residues. Germline V gene data show CDR1 as SGHNT and CDR2 as YYREEE (reference sequence). CDR3 DNA: TGTGCCAGCACCCTTTCGGGGGGCCTCCCCGGGGAGCTGTTTTTT. As protein: CASTLSGGLPGELFF.

The genes are TRBV19 and TRBJ1-5; 8 bases map to TRBD1. The CDR3 length is 15 residues. Germline CDR1 and CDR2: LNHDA and SQIVND (reference sequence). V dropped 5 bases and J dropped 7; count of bases not matched to a gene: 10. The DNA of the CDR3 is TGTGCCAGTAGTCCCCTGGACAGGGTATACCAGCCCCAGCATTTT. Protein sequence: CASSPLDRVYQPQHF.

The chain is built from TRBV5-5 and TRBJ2-2; D remains ambiguous. CDR3 length: 15 amino acids. CDR1 is SGHKS, CDR2 YYEKEE, per germline (reference sequence). The ends were cut back, 4 bases at V and 0 bases at J, with 10 bases in the middle. The CDR3 DNA reads TGTGCCAGCAGCCCCCAAACAGCGAACACCGGGGAGCTGTTTTTT. It translates to CASSPQTANTGELFF.

The V and J genes are TRBV19 and TRBJ1-5; 10 nucleotides align to TRBD1. The CDR3 covers 16 residues. From germline, CDR1 is LNHDA and CDR2 SQIVND (reference sequence). The trim removed 5 bases at V and 1 base at J, leaving 5 bases unmatched. The DNA of the CDR3 is TGTGCCAGTAGTTCCGGGACAGGGGTAAGCAATCAGCCCCAGCATTTT. Protein sequence: CASSSGTGVSNQPQHF.

The V gene is TRBV6-1, the J gene TRBJ1-2; 7 positions agree with TRBD1. J gave up 9 bases and V 1 base, and 5 bases lay outside the gene matches. The CDR3 extends over 13 amino acids. CDR1 and CDR2 (germline): MNHNS, SASEGT. The DNA for the CDR3 is TGTGCCAGCAGTGAAGAGTGGGACAGCAGCTACACCTTC. Translated: CASSEEWDSSYTF.